Listed below are T cell receptor beta chains from one sample, sequenced in a study of shared clonotypes between healthy human individuals. Data came from immunoSEQ multiplex PCR; TCRdb stores just in-frame clones and leaves some out. The table shows 2 million to 3 million clones, with more than 90% occurring only once. The sample comprised naive CD4+ T cells sorted from blood. These receptors all come from a man aged 18-30 years in good health. Both conserved end residues are part of each CDR3. The order of the fields is clone size, D gene, V gene, J gene, CDR3 protein, CDR3 DNA. The D gene is left open where the match is weak. The size of a clone is reported for some rows only, either as once, few or many, or as a class for expanded clones.

>few|-|TRBV4-1|TRBJ1-3
CASSQVGQRETIYF
TGCGCCAGCAGCCAAGTCGGACAGAGGGAAACCATATATTTT
>-|-|TRBV7-9|TRBJ2-3
CASSRAATDTQYF
TGTGCCAGCAGCAGGGCCGCCACAGATACGCAGTATTTT
>-|-|TRBV18|TRBJ2-3
CASSPGAALGDTQYF
TGTGCCAGCTCACCAGGGGCGGCCCTGGGAGATACGCAGTATTTT
>-|-|TRBV2|TRBJ1-1
CASRSPPNTEAFF
TGTGCCAGCAGGTCCCCCCCGAACACTGAAGCTTTCTTT
>once|-|TRBV29-1|TRBJ2-3
CSVRDQLLGLTTDTQYF
TGCAGCGTCCGAGACCAGTTACTGGGACTTACAACAGATACGCAGTATTTT
>-|TRBD2|TRBV6-1|TRBJ2-3
CASSEAVSGGSTDTQYF
TGTGCCAGCAGTGAAGCGGTTAGCGGGGGAAGCACAGATACGCAGTATTTT
>-|TRBD2|TRBV28|TRBJ2-7
CASSSYSGGQSYEQYF
TGTGCCAGCAGTTCCTATAGCGGGGGGCAGTCCTACGAGCAGTACTTC
>-|-|TRBV5-1|TRBJ2-3
CASRGGLETDTQYF
TGCGCCAGCAGAGGGGGACTCGAAACGGATACGCAGTATTTT
>-|-|TRBV5-1|TRBJ1-4
CASSEGPDSKLFF
TGCGCCAGCAGCGAGGGGCCAGACTCAAAACTGTTTTTT
>-|TRBD2|TRBV5-1|TRBJ2-7
CASTLAGGWDEQYF
TGCGCCAGCACCCTCGCCGGGGGGTGGGACGAGCAGTACTTC
>-|-|TRBV19|TRBJ2-5
CASRTGSLGGETQYF
TGTGCCAGTAGGACAGGGAGTCTGGGAGGAGAGACCCAGTACTTC
>-|-|TRBV5-4|TRBJ2-3
CASSLEPVSDTQYF
TGTGCCAGCAGCTTGGAACCGGTCTCAGATACGCAGTATTTT
>-|TRBD1|TRBV7-2|TRBJ2-5
CASSSRQGVMETQYF
TGTGCCAGCAGCTCCCGACAGGGGGTGATGGAGACCCAGTACTTC
>-|TRBD1|TRBV28|TRBJ2-5
CASRQTGGWAETQYF
TGTGCCAGCAGACAAACAGGGGGGTGGGCGGAGACCCAGTACTTC
>-|TRBD1|TRBV6-5|TRBJ2-7
CASSQAGTGYEQYF
TGTGCCAGCAGTCAGGCCGGGACAGGATACGAGCAGTACTTC
>-|TRBD2|TRBV2|TRBJ2-2
CASSPGGNTGELFF
TGTGCCAGCAGTCCGGGGGGAAACACCGGGGAGCTGTTTTTT
>-|TRBD1|TRBV5-6|TRBJ1-1
CASSFVDRAEAFF
TGTGCCAGCAGCTTCGTCGACAGGGCCGAAGCTTTCTTT
>-|-|TRBV15|TRBJ1-5
CATANRAHSNQPQHF
TGTGCCACCGCCAACAGGGCGCATAGCAATCAGCCCCAGCATTTT
>-|-|TRBV18|TRBJ2-1
CASSPQEGSYNEQFF
TGTGCCAGCTCACCACAGGAGGGTTCCTACAATGAGCAGTTCTTC
>few|-|TRBV20-1|TRBJ2-2
CSVSLLGELFF
TGCAGTGTTAGTCTACTGGGGGAGCTGTTTTTT
>-|-|TRBV28|TRBJ1-3
CASSPGVVGGNTIYF
TGTGCCAGCAGTCCAGGGGTGGTAGGCGGAAACACCATATATTTT
>-|TRBD1|TRBV6-1|TRBJ1-1
CASSEATVPGQGWNTEAFF
TGTGCCAGCAGTGAAGCTACCGTCCCGGGACAGGGGTGGAACACTGAAGCTTTCTTT
>-|TRBD1|TRBV19|TRBJ1-5
CASSGGQGNSNQPQHF
TGTGCCAGTAGCGGTGGACAGGGGAATAGCAATCAGCCCCAGCATTTT
>-|TRBD1|TRBV18|TRBJ2-7
CASSPGTVTYEQYF
TGTGCCAGCTCACCCGGGACAGTAACCTACGAGCAGTACTTC
>-|-|TRBV7-2|TRBJ2-3
CASSLAIGAGTTDTQYF
TGTGCCAGCAGCTTAGCGATAGGGGCAGGGACGACAGATACGCAGTATTTT
>-|TRBD2|TRBV5-6|TRBJ2-5
CASSWKTSGAQETQYF
TGTGCCAGCAGCTGGAAGACTAGCGGGGCCCAAGAGACCCAGTACTTC
>-|TRBD1|TRBV28|TRBJ1-2
CASSFLETGGYYGYTF
TGTGCCAGCAGTTTCTTGGAGACAGGGGGCTACTATGGCTACACCTTC
>once|TRBD2|TRBV27|TRBJ2-7
CASSPSAGGGYEQYF
TGTGCCAGCAGCCCCTCGGCGGGGGGCGGTTACGAGCAGTACTTC
>-|TRBD1|TRBV7-9|TRBJ1-2
CASSSKGQGYGYTF
TGTGCCAGCAGCTCTAAGGGACAGGGCTATGGCTACACCTTC
>-|-|TRBV25-1|TRBJ2-7
CASSGPYEQYF
TGTGCCAGCAGTGGGCCATACGAGCAGTACTTC
>-|-|TRBV18|TRBJ1-3
CASSPGQANSGNTIYF
TGTGCCAGCTCACCGGGTCAGGCCAACTCTGGAAACACCATATATTTT
>-|TRBD1|TRBV6-5|TRBJ2-1
CASRSDRGAYNEQFF
TGTGCCAGCAGGTCCGACAGGGGCGCTTACAATGAGCAGTTCTTC
>-|-|TRBV30|TRBJ2-4
CAWSVRNSRNLAKNIQYF
TGTGCCTGGAGTGTCCGAAACAGTCGAAACTTGGCCAAAAACATTCAGTACTTC
>-|-|TRBV7-3|TRBJ1-1
CASSNPTNTEAFF
TGTGCCAGCAGCAACCCGACGAACACTGAAGCTTTCTTT
>-|-|TRBV7-8|TRBJ1-1
CASSPRGNTEAFF
TGTGCCAGCAGCCCAAGAGGGAACACTGAAGCTTTCTTT
>few|-|TRBV7-8|TRBJ1-5
CASSLGTNPNQPQHF
TGTGCCAGCAGCTTAGGGACTAACCCCAATCAGCCCCAGCATTTT
>-|-|TRBV7-9|TRBJ1-1
CASSPGLNTEAFF
TGTGCCAGCAGCCCGGGTCTAAACACTGAAGCTTTCTTT
>-|-|TRBV10-2|TRBJ2-1
CASSDVQQFF
TGCGCCAGCAGTGACGTTCAGCAGTTCTTC